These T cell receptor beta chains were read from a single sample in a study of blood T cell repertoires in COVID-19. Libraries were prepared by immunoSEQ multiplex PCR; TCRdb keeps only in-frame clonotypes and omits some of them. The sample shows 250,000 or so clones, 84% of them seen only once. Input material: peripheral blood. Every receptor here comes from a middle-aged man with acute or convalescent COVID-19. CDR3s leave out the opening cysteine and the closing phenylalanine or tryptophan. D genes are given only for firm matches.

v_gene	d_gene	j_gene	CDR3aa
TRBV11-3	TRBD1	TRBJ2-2	ASSFYDPTGTGGKGELF
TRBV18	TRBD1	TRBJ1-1	ASSPPGQGRAF
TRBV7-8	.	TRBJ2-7	ASSLTDYEQY
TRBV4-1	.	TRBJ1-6	ASSRGESSYNSPLH
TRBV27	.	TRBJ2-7	ASSRGAYEQY
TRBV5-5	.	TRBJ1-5	ASSAQGSQPQH
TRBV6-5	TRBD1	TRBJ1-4	ASSRQGPYEKLF
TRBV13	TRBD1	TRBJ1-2	ASSLTGTGGYHYGYT
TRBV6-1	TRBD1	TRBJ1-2	ASSGRDGNRGYGYT
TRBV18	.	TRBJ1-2	ASSPPEGGYT
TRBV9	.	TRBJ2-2	ASSARRGNTGELF
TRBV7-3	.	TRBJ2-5	ASSLTPGRAETQY
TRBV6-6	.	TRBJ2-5	ASSPRAQETQY
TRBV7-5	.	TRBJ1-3	ARRKQVDRTGNTIY
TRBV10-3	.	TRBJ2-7	AISDSGEQY
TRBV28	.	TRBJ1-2	ASSFQGHGDGYT
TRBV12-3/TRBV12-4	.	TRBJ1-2	ASTQGKSYT
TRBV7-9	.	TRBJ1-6	ASSDRVYSPLH
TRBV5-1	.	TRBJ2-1	ASSLGAGTLYNEQF
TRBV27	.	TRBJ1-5	ASGTRGQPQH
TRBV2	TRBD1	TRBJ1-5	ASTGQRGNQPQH
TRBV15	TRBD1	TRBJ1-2	ATSTGQNYGYT
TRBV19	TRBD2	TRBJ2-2	ASSRSGRLAGELF
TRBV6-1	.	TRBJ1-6	ASSEQAAGNNSPLH
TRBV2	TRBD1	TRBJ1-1	ASRGDRLNAEAF
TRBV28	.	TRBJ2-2	ASSLGQNTGELF
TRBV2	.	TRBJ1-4	ASRDRSGVGEKLF
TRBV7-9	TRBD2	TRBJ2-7	ASSDLRGFRSPNYEQY
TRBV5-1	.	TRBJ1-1	ASSLAGSDTEAF
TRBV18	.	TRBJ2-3	ASSPGLTDTQY
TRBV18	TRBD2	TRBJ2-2	ASSASSGISTGELF
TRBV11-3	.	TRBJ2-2	ASSLDRVRRGTGELF
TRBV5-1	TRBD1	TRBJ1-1	ASSLGTGGVGTEAF
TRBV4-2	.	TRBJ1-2	ASSQLSTGLGYGYT
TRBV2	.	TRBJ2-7	ASSRFSYEQY
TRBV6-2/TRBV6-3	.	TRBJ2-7	ASSYLSSSHEQY
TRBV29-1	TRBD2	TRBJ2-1	SVEATFGTRKNEQF
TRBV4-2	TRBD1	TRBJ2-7	ASSQQRTGTGGEEQY
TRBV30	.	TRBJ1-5	AWSGIGGAVGNQPQH
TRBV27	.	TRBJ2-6	ASSLAGVAGANVLT
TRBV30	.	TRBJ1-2	AWSAPSRRRANYGYT
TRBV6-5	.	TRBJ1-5	ASSYSYGLNQPQH
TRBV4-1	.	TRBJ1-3	ASSHGATGSMGNTIY
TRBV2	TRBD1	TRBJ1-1	ASSGGQGAWAEAF
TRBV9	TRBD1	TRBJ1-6	ASSDGQGGYNSPLH
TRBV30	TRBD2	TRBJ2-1	AWSERGAWNEQF
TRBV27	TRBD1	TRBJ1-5	ASSRGLGQPQH
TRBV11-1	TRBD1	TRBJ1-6	ASSTSPARGNSPLH
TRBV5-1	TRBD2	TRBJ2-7	ASSWLVASGDAYEQY
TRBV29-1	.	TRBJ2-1	SVEGQGNLGEQF
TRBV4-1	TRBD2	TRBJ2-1	ASSQGSGSSYNEQF
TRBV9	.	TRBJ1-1	ASSVAQGLVTEAF
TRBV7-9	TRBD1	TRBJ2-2	ASSSRQGTGELF
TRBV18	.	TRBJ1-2	ASSPSAGQTYGYT
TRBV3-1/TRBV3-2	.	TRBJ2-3	ASSPRSYTDTQY
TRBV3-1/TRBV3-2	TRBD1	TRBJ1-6	ASSRGQGFSPLH
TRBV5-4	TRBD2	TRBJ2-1	ASSFGTSGRGGNEQF
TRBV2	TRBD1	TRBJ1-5	ASSRDREQPQH
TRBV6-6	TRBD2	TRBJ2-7	ASTPSGASYEQY